This note documents a single T cell receptor beta chain sequence. This clone was counted between two and nine times. The antigen it recognizes is unknown. Base qualities were left out, and no much larger clone turns up one base away. Trimming accounts for 2 bases at V and 2 bases at J, while the number of junction bases matched to no gene is 5. Including the terminal cysteine and phenylalanine, the CDR3 comprises 15 residues. The entry retains the CDR3 DNA only, 45 bases that are in frame from base 1. Looking up the germline V gene yields CDR1 SGHRS and CDR2 YFSETQ. Collaborating institutions collected whole blood in K2EDTA tubes following their own protocols. For TCRbeta analysis, collaborator samples were shipped as frozen whole blood, as isolated PBMCs, or as DNA extracted from either sample type. The data stem from a study of blood T cell repertoires in COVID-19 (dated by TCRdb to about 2020). The study in broad terms: The collaborator samples originated in the United States, Italy and Spain and spanned the acute and convalescent phases of COVID-19. The prospective study material was composed of cDNA or gDNA derived from T cells, B-cell-depleted T cells, or PBMCs. The repertoires were released in a freely available public database intended as a resource for research on the immune response to SARS-CoV-2. Where available, HLA class I and class II types were obtained from metadata supplied by the sample provider rather than from assay-based typing. A de-identified subject ID, COVID-19 status, age in years and sex were almost always included in the sample metadata. The samples were drawn from the first 160 participants of the ongoing ImmuneRACE study and from 950 to 1,500 subjects provided by 6 global collaborators. Subjects who had been exposed to COVID-19, were actively infected with it, or had recovered from it provided the deeply sampled blood TCRbeta repertoires that made up the dataset.

What the study reported, not specific to this receptor: The amount of clinical and demographic metadata varied by source and participant and was provided uncurated.

TCRbeta CDR3 regions were amplified from genomic DNA by means of the immunoSEQ Assay, a bias-controlled multiplex PCR. The authors processed their data as follows. The number of nucleated cells in each sample was estimated by amplification of reference gene primers within the assay. Sequence reads were collapsed and filtered to measure the absolute abundance of every unique TCRbeta CDR3 rearrangement. For each sample, productive Simpson clonality was calculated as the square root of Simpson's diversity index over productive rearrangements. Here the immuneACCESS table is served through TCRdb, limited to in-frame sequences with V and J called. Missing clones are a known gap in these copies; in checked studies unresolved V genes cover under half, and the rest lacks a known reason. Clone size and V and J calls were adopted from that table, with D and trimming inferred from the DNA. The sample data list 20,000 or so clones, and 89% of these were observed just once. The ten biggest clones cover approximately 5.9% of the sample.

Input material: peripheral blood. The receptor chain draws on TRBV5-1 and TRBJ2-7; 9 bases in the junction line up with TRBD2. This TCR was sampled from a human donor in a cohort sampled during active COVID-19. CDR3 protein: CASSFGIAGAYEQYF. The nucleotide sequence reads TGCGCCAGCAGCTTTGGGATAGCGGGAGCCTACGAGCAGTACTTC. This CDR3, with the reference TRBV5-1 and TRBJ2-7 proteins standing in past its ends, gives the full variable domain KAGVTQTPRYLIKTRGQQVTLSCSPISGHRSVSWYQQTPGQGLQFLFEYFSETQRNKGNFPGRFSGRQFSNSRSEMNVSTLELGDSALYLCASSFGIAGAYEQYFGPGTRLTVT.